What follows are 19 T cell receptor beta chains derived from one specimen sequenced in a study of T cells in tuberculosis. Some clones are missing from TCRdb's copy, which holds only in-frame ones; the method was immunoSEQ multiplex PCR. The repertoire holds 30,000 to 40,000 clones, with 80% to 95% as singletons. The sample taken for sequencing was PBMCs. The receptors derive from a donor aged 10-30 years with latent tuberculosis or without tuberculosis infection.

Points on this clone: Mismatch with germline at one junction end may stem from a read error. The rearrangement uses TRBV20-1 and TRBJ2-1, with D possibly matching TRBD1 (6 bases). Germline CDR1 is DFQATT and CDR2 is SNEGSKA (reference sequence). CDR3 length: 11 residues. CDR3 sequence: CSARDRLNGIF. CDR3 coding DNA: TGCAGTGCTAGGGACAGACTAAACGGAATCTTC.

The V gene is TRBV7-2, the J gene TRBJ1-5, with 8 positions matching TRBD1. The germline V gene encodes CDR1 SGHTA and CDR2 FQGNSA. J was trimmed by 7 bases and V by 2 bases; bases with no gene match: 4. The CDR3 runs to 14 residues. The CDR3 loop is CASSLRTGNQPQHF. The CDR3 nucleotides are TGTGCCAGCAGCTTAAGGACAGGGAACCAGCCCCAGCATTTT.

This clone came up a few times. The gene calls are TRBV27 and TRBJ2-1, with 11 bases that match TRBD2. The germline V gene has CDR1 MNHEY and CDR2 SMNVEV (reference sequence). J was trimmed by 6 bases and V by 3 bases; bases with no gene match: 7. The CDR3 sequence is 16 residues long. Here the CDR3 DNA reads TGTGCCAGCAGTTTCATAGCGGGAGGGCCCACCAATGAGCAGTTCTTC. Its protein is CASSFIAGGPTNEQFF.

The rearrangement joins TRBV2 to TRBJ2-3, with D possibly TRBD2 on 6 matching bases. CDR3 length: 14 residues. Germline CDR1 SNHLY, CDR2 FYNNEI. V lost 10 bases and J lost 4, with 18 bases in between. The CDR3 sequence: CATVRGLYADTQYF. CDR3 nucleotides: TGTGCCACCGTCCGCGGACTATATGCAGATACGCAGTATTTT.

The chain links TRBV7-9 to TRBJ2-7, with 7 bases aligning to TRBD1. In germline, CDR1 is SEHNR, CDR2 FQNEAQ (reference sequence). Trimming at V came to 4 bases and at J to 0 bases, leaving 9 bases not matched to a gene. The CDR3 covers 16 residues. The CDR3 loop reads CASSSRPGTDSYEQYF. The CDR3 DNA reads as TGTGCCAGCAGCTCCCGTCCCGGGACAGACTCCTACGAGCAGTACTTC.

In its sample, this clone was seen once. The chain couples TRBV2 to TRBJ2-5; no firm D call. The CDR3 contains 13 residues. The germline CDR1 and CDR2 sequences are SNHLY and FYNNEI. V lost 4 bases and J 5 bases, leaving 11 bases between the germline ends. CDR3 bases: TGTGCCAGCAGTGTTTTAGAGGTGGAGACCCAGTACTTC. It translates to CASSVLEVETQYF.

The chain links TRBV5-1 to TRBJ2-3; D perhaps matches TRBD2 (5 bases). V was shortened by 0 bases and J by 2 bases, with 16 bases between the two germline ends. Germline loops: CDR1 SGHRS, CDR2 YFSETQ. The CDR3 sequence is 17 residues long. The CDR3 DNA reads TGCGCCAGCAGCTTGGCCGTCAGAGCGGATCTCACAGATACGCAGTATTTT. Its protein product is CASSLAVRADLTDTQYF.

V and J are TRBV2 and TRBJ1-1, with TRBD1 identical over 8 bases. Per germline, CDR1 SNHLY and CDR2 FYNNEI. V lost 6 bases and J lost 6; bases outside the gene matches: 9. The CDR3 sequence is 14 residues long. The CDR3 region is CASRPRTGPSEAFF. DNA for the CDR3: TGTGCCAGCAGGCCTAGGACAGGGCCGTCTGAAGCTTTCTTT.

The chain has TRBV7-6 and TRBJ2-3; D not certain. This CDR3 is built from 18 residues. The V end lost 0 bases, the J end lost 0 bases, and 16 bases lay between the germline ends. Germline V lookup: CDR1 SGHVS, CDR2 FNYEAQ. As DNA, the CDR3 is TGTGCCAGCAGCTTAGCGCTCGTGGCGGTGACTAGCACAGATACGCAGTATTTT. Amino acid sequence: CASSLALVAVTSTDTQYF. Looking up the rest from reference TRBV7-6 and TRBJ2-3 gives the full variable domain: GAGVSQSPRYKVTKRGQDVALRCDPISGHVSLYWYRQALGQGPEFLTYFNYEAQQDKSGLPNDRFSAERPEGSISTLTIQRTEQRDSAMYRCASSLALVAVTSTDTQYFGPGTRLTVL.

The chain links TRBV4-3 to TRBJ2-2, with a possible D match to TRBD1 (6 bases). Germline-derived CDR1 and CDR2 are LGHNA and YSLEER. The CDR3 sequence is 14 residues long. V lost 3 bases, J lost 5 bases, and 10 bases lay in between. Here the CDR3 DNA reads TGCGCCAGCAGCCACACACAGGGAACCGGGGAGCTGTTTTTT. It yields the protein CASSHTQGTGELFF.

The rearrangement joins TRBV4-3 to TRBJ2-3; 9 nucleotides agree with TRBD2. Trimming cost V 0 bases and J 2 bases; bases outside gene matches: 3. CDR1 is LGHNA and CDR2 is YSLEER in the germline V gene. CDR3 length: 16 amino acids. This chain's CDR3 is CASSQDGGGVTDTQYF. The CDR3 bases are TGCGCCAGCAGCCAAGATGGCGGGGGGGTCACAGATACGCAGTATTTT.

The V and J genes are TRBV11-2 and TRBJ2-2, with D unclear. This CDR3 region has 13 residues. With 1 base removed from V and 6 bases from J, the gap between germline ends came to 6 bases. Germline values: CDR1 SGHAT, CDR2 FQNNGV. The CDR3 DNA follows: TGTGCCAGCAGCTTAGTAGCAGCCGGGGAGCTGTTTTTT. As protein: CASSLVAAGELFF.

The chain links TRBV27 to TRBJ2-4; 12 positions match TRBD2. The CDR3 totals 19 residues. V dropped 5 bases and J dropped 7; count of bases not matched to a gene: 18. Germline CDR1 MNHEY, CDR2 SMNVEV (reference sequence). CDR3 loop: CASSRRLAGAQGSLNIQYF. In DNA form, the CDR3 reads TGTGCCAGCAGTCGTAGACTAGCGGGGGCCCAGGGGAGTCTTAACATTCAGTACTTC.

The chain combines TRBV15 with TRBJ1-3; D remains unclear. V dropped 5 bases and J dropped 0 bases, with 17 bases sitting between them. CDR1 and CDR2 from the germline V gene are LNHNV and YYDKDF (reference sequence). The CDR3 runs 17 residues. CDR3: CATSSTPPGYSGNTIYF. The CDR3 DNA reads TGTGCCACCAGCTCCACTCCGCCAGGTTACTCTGGAAACACCATATATTTT.

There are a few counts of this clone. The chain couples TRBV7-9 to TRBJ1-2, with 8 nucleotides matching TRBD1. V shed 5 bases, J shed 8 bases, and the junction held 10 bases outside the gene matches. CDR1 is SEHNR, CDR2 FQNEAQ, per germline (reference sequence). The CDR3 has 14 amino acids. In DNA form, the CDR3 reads TGTGCCAGCAGCCCCCTAGGACAGGGTGACGGCTACACCTTC. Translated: CASSPLGQGDGYTF.

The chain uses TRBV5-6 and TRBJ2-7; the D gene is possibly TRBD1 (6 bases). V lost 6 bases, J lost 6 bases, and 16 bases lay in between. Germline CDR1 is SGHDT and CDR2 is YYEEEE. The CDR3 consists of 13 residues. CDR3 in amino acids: CASNINRASEQYF. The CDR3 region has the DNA TGTGCCAGCAACATTAACAGGGCCAGCGAGCAGTACTTC. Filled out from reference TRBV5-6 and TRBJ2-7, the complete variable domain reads DAGVTQSPTHLIKTRGQQVTLRCSPKSGHDTVSWYQQALGQGPQFIFQYYEEEERQRGNFPDRFSGHQFPNYSSELNVNALLLGDSALYLCASNINRASEQYFGPGTRLTVT.

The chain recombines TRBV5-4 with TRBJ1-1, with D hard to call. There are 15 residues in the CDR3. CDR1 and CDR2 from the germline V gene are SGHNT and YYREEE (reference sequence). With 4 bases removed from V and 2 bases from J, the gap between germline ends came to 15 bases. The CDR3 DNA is TGTGCCAGCAGCGATGTCCGGACTGTTAACACTGAAGCTTTCTTT. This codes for CASSDVRTVNTEAFF. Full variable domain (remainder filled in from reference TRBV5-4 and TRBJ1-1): ETGVTQSPTHLIKTRGQQVTLRCSSQSGHNTVSWYQQALGQGPQFIFQYYREEENGRGNFPPRFSGLQFPNYSSELNVNALELDDSALYLCASSDVRTVNTEAFFGQGTRLTVV.

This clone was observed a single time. In nucleotides, the CDR3 is TGTGCCAGCAGTGAAGGGGGAGGGAGAGAGACCCAGTACTTC. It encodes CASSEGGGRETQYF. V and J are TRBV6-1 and TRBJ2-5, with TRBD2 matching 7 bases. Germline V CDR1 and CDR2: MNHNS, SASEGT. The CDR3 sequence is 14 residues long. V gave up 1 base and J gave up 4 bases; unmatched junction bases: 3.

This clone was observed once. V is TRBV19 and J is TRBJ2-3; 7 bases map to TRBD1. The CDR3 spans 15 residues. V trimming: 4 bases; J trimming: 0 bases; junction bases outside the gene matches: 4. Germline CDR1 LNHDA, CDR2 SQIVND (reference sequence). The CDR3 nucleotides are TGTGCCAGTAGTAGCGACAGGGCTAGCACAGATACGCAGTATTTT. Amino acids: CASSSDRASTDTQYF.